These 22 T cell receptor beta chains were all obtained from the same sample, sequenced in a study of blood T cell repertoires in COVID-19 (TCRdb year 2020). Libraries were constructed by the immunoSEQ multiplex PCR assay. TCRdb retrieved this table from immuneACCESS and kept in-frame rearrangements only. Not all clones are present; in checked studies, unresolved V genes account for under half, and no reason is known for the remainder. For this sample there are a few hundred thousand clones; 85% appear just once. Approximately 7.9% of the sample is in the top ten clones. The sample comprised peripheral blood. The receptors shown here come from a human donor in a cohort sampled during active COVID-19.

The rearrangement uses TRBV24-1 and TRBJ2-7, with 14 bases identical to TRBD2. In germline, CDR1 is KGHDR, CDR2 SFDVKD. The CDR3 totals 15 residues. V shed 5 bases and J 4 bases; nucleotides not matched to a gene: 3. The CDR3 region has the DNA TGTGCCACCAGTGGGACTAGCGGGGGGCGGTACGAGCAGTACTTC. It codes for CATSGTSGGRYEQYF.

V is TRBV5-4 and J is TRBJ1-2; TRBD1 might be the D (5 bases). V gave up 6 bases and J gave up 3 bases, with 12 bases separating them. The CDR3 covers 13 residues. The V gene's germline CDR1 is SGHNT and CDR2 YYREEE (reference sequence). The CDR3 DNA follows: TGTGCCAGCACCGCGGGAGGGGACTATGGCTACACCTTC. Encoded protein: CASTAGGDYGYTF. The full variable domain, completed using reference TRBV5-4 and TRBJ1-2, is ETGVTQSPTHLIKTRGQQVTLRCSSQSGHNTVSWYQQALGQGPQFIFQYYREEENGRGNFPPRFSGLQFPNYSSELNVNALELDDSALYLCASTAGGDYGYTFGSGTRLTVV.

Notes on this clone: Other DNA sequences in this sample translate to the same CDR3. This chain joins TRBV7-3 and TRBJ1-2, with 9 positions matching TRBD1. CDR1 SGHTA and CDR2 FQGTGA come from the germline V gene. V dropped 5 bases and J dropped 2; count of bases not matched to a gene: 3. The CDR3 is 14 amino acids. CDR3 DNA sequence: TGTGCCAGCAGCCCCACAGGGGGCAACTATGGCTACACCTTC. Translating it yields CASSPTGGNYGYTF.

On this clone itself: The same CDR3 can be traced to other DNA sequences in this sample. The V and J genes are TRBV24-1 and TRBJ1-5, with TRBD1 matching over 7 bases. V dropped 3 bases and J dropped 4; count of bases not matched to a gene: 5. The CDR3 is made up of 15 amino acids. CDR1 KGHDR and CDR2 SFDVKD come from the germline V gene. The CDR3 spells CATSDPGQPNQPQHF. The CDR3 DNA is TGTGCCACCAGTGATCCGGGACAGCCTAATCAGCCCCAGCATTTT.

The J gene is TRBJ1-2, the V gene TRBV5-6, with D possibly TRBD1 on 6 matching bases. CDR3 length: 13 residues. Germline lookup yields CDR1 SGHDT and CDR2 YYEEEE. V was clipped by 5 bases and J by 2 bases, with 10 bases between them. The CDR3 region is CASRNRANYGYTF. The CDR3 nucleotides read TGTGCCAGCAGAAACAGGGCCAACTATGGCTACACCTTC.

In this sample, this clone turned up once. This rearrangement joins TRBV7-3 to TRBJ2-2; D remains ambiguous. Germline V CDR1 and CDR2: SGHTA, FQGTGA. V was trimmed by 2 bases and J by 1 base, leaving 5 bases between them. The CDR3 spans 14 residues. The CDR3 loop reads CASSLLGNTGELFF. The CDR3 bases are TGTGCCAGCAGCTTACTCGGGAACACCGGGGAGCTGTTTTTT.

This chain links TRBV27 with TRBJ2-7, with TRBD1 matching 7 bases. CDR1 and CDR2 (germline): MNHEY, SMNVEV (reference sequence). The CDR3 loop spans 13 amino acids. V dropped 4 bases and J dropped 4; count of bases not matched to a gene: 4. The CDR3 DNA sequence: TGTGCCAGCAGTTCCCTACAGGGGTACGAGCAGTACTTC. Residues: CASSSLQGYEQYF.

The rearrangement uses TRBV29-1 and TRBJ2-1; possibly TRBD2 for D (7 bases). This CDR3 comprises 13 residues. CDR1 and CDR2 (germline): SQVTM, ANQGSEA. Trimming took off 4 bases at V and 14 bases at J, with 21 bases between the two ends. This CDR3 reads CSVAPGGGGDKFF. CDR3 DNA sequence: TGCAGCGTTGCGCCGGGAGGTGGGGGGGACAAGTTCTTC.

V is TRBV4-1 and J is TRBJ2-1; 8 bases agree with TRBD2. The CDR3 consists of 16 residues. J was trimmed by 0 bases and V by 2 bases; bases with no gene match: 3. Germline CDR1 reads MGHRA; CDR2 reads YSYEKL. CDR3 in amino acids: CASSQRAGDSYNEQFF. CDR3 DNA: TGCGCCAGCAGCCAAAGAGCGGGGGACTCCTACAATGAGCAGTTCTTC.

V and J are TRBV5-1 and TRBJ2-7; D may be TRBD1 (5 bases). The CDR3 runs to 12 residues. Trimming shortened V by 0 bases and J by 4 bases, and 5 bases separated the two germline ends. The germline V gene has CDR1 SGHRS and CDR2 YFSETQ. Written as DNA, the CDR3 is TGCGCCAGCAGCTTGGAGGGGTACGAGCAGTACTTC. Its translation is CASSLEGYEQYF.

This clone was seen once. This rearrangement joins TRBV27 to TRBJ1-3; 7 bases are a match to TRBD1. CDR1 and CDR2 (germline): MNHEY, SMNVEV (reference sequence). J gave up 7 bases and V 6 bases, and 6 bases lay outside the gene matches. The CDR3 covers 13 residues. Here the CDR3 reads CASSPGDSNTIYF. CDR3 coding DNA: TGTGCCAGCAGCCCCGGGGACAGCAACACCATATATTTT.

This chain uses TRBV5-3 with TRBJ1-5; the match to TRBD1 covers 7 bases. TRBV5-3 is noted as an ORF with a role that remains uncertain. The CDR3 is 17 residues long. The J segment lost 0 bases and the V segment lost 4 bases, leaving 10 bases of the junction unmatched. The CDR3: CARSPGQSVVSNQPQHF. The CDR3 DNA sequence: TGTGCCAGAAGCCCGGGACAGAGTGTAGTTAGCAATCAGCCCCAGCATTTT.

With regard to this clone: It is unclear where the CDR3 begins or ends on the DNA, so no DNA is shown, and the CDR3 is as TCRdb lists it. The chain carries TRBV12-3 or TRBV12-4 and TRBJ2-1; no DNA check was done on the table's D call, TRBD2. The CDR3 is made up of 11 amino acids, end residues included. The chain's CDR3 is CASSSSYEQFF.

This CDR3 is CASSSQGSHEQYF. The CDR3 nucleotides are TGTGCCAGCAGCTCACAGGGGTCCCACGAGCAGTACTTC. The chain is built from TRBV5-4 and TRBJ2-7; 7 nucleotides match TRBD1. The CDR3 has 13 amino acids. V lost 3 bases, J lost 5 bases, and 5 bases stayed unmatched. In germline, CDR1 is SGHNT, CDR2 YYREEE (reference sequence).

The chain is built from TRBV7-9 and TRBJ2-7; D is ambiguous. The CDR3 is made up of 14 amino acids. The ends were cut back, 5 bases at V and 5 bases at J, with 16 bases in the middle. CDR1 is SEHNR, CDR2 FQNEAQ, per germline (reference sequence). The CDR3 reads CASSLTPSIHEQYF. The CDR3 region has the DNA TGTGCCAGCAGCCTAACTCCTTCCATCCACGAGCAGTACTTC.

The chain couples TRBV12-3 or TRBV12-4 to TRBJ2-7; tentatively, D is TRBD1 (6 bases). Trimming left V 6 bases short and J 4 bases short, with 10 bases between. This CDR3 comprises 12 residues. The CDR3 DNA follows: TGTGCCAGCAGCACTACAGGGTACGAGCAGTACTTC. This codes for CASSTTGYEQYF.

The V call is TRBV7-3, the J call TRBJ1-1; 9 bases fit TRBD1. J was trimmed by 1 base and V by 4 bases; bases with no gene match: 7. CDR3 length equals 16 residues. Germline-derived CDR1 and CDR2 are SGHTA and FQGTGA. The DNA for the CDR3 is TGTGCCAGCAGCTCGGGACAGGGCCTCTCGAACACTGAAGCTTTCTTT. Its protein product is CASSSGQGLSNTEAFF.

The CDR3 protein is CATMDRRNYGYTF. Written as DNA, the CDR3 is TGTGCCACCATGGACAGAAGAAACTATGGCTACACCTTC. The gene calls are TRBV25-1 and TRBJ1-2; tentative D call: TRBD1 (6 bases). Germline CDR1 and CDR2: MGHDK and SYGVNS. This CDR3 has 13 amino acids. The ends were cut back, 10 bases at V and 2 bases at J, with 14 bases in the middle.

CDR3 bases: TGTGCCAGCACCCCCGCGAGGCAGAATCTGAACTATGGCTACACCTTC. As protein: CASTPARQNLNYGYTF. The chain employs TRBV13 and TRBJ1-2, with D unclear. This CDR3 spans 16 amino acids. V was shortened by 7 bases and J by 2 bases, with 20 bases between the two germline ends. The germline gives CDR1 PRHDT, CDR2 FYEKMQ (reference sequence).

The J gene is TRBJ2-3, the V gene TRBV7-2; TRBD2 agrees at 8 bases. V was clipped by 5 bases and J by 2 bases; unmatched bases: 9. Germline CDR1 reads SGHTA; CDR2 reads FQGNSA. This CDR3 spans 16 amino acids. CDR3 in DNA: TGTGCCAGCAGCCAACTAATAGCGGGGATCACAGATACGCAGTATTTT. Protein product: CASSQLIAGITDTQYF.

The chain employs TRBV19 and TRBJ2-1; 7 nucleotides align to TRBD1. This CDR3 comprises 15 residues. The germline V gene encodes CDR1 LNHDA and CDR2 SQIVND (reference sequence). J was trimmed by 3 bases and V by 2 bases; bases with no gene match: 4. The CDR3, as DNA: TGTGCCAGTAGTATATTAGGGACAGACTACAATGAGCAGTTCTTC. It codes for CASSILGTDYNEQFF.

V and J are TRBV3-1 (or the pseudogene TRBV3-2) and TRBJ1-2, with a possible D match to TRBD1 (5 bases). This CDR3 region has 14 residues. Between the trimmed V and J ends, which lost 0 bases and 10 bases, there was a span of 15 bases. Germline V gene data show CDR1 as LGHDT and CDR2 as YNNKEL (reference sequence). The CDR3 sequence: CASSQDGTTALYTF. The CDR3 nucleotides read TGTGCCAGCAGCCAAGATGGAACGACAGCTCTCTACACCTTC.